This T cell receptor (beta chain) was recovered during a study of OX40 agonist ivuxolimab in advanced cancers. Across the whole study: Intravenous ivuxolimab was administered to patients every 2 weeks at 0.01 to 10 mg/kg. The study, taken as a whole, reports: Relative to CD4+, CD8+ T cells held more expanded clones on average.

The CDR3 totals 13 residues. Germline values: CDR1 SGHTA, CDR2 FQGTGA. The V end lost 1 base, the J end lost 8 bases, and 6 bases lay between the germline ends. The method was immunoSEQ multiplex PCR; TCRdb's version includes in-frame clones alone and lacks a portion of them. The sample shows about 130,000 clones, roughly 92% of them seen only once. As regards this clone: Its antigen is as yet unknown.

This sequence was found in an adult with an advanced solid tumor such as melanoma, head and neck, liver or kidney cancer. Source: CD4+ or CD8+ T cells sorted from blood, taken in a trial of the OX40 agonist ivuxolimab. This sequence joins TRBV7-3 and TRBJ1-6; unclear D gene. CDR3 DNA: TGTGCCAGCAGCTTAAACCCCGATTCACCCCTCCACTTT. Encoded protein: CASSLNPDSPLHF. The full variable domain, its missing parts supplied by reference TRBV7-3 and TRBJ1-6, is GAGVSQTPSNKVTEKGKYVELRCDPISGHTALYWYRQSLGQGPEFLIYFQGTGAADDSGLPNDRFFAVRPEGSVSTLKIQRTERGDSAVYLCASSLNPDSPLHFGNGTRLTVT.